The present entry profiles one TCR beta chain with its context. The record originates from a study of blood T cell repertoires in COVID-19. Study-wide context: Acute and convalescent COVID-19 samples came from the United States, Italy and Spain. In each case, the material was cDNA or gDNA derived from T cells, B-cell-depleted T cells, or PBMCs.

Study processing details: Nucleated cell counts were estimated from reference gene primer amplification. The assay was immunoSEQ multiplex PCR, and TCRdb's table has in-frame clones only and misses some. The DNA was the basis for D and trimming; V, J and clone size are from that table. The sample consists of about 250,000 clones, about 86% of them appearing once. J was trimmed by 8 bases and V by 4 bases; bases with no gene match: 12. The V gene's germline CDR1 is SGHRS and CDR2 YFSETQ. The CDR3 consists of 15 residues. V and J are TRBV5-1 and TRBJ1-3; 7 bases line up with TRBD1. This clonotype was sampled from a man older than 75 with acute or convalescent COVID-19. Material for sequencing was peripheral blood. The CDR3 coding sequence is TGCGCCAGCAGCAAGCCACAGGGGACTAGAGACACCATATATTTT. Translating gives CASSKPQGTRDTIYF. Using reference TRBV5-1 and TRBJ1-3 for the parts outside the CDR3, the full variable domain is KAGVTQTPRYLIKTRGQQVTLSCSPISGHRSVSWYQQTPGQGLQFLFEYFSETQRNKGNFPGRFSGRQFSNSRSEMNVSTLELGDSALYLCASSKPQGTRDTIYFGEGSWLTVV.